The rows below give T cell receptor beta chains drawn from one sample of a study of CD8+ T cells in alopecia areata. Libraries were prepared by immunoSEQ multiplex PCR; TCRdb keeps only in-frame clonotypes and omits some of them. The sample includes about 14,000 clones, over 55% of them seen just once. Sequencing used skin, obtained at week 0. The source is a human donor with alopecia areata. Each CDR3 is given with its conserved first and last residue. A D gene is named only where the DNA matches it firmly. Not every row has a clone size; where given, it reads once, few, many or a size class.

d_gene	abundance	v_gene	j_gene	CDR3aa	CDR3nt
-	-	TRBV7-2	TRBJ1-3	CASSLGGPLNSGNTIYF	TGTGCCAGCAGCTTAGGGGGGCCACTAAACTCTGGAAACACCATATATTTT
-	few	TRBV11-2	TRBJ2-1	CASSLAGGGNQFF	TGTGCCAGCAGCTTAGCTGGGGGCGGTAACCAGTTCTTC
TRBD1	-	TRBV28	TRBJ2-3	CASSLLDREDTQYF	TGTGCCAGCAGTTTACTAGACAGGGAAGATACGCAGTATTTT
TRBD1	-	TRBV14	TRBJ1-2	CASSQAGTGGNGYTF	TGTGCCAGCAGCCAGGCCGGGACAGGGGGCAATGGCTACACCTTC
-	-	TRBV27	TRBJ2-2	CASSPRTVIKNTGELFF	TGTGCCAGCAGTCCCCGGACAGTAATCAAGAACACCGGGGAGCTGTTTTTT
-	-	TRBV28	TRBJ1-1	CASSLYGAITEAFF	TGTGCCAGCAGTTTATACGGGGCAATCACTGAAGCTTTCTTT
-	-	TRBV5-6	TRBJ2-1	CASSAGDSTSYNEQFF	TGTGCCAGCAGCGCGGGGGACAGTACCTCTTACAATGAGCAGTTCTTC
TRBD1	-	TRBV13	TRBJ2-7	CASRDRGQSSSYEQYF	TGTGCCAGCAGGGACAGGGGGCAATCCTCCTCCTACGAGCAGTACTTC
TRBD1	-	TRBV28	TRBJ1-6	CASSRIPTGFNSPLHF	TGTGCCAGCAGTCGTATTCCGACAGGGTTTAATTCACCCCTCCACTTT
-	-	TRBV5-1	TRBJ1-2	CASSLGRPGFYGYTF	TGCGCCAGCAGCTTAGGCCGACCAGGGTTCTATGGCTACACCTTC
TRBD2	-	TRBV28	TRBJ2-1	CASSSRDYHLYNEQFF	TGTGCCAGCAGTTCCCGGGACTACCACCTCTACAATGAGCAGTTCTTC
-	-	TRBV5-1	TRBJ1-1	CASSLAAAGTEAFF	TGCGCCAGCAGCTTGGCTGCGGCGGGCACTGAAGCTTTCTTT
-	-	TRBV28	TRBJ1-3	CASSLRTGNTIYF	TGTGCCAGCAGTTTAAGAACTGGAAACACCATATATTTT
-	-	TRBV21-1	TRBJ2-1	CASSRRTTSSYNEQFF	TGTGCCAGCAGCAGACGGACTACTAGCTCCTACAATGAGCAGTTCTTC
-	-	TRBV5-1	TRBJ2-5	CASSLVGVTPPETQYF	TGCGCCAGCAGCTTGGTCGGGGTGACCCCGCCCGAGACCCAGTACTTC
-	-	TRBV7-3	TRBJ2-3	CASSLMDSTDTQYF	TGTGCCAGCAGCTTAATGGATAGCACAGATACGCAGTATTTT
TRBD1	-	TRBV5-1	TRBJ1-1	CASSPGQRNTEAFF	TGCGCCAGCAGCCCGGGACAGAGGAACACTGAAGCTTTCTTT
-	-	TRBV7-9	TRBJ1-1	CASSWYAEAFF	TGTGCCAGCAGCTGGTACGCTGAAGCTTTCTTT
-	-	TRBV7-6	TRBJ2-7	CASSPRRSYEQYF	TGTGCCAGCAGCCCCCGGCGGAGTTACGAGCAGTACTTC
TRBD1	once	TRBV5-1	TRBJ2-2	CASKPGTGGTGELFF	TGCGCCAGCAAACCCGGGACAGGGGGCACCGGGGAGCTGTTTTTT
TRBD2	-	TRBV19	TRBJ2-1	CASSTIRTSGGDEQFF	TGTGCCAGTAGTACGATCAGGACTAGCGGGGGTGATGAGCAGTTCTTC
-	-	TRBV7-3	TRBJ2-4	CASTSFGAPKNIQYF	TGTGCCAGCACCTCGTTTGGGGCGCCCAAAAACATTCAGTACTTC
TRBD1	medium-sized	TRBV12-5	TRBJ1-1	CASGRRTGSDTEAFF	TGTGCTAGTGGCCGTCGGACAGGGAGTGACACTGAAGCTTTCTTT
-	medium-sized	TRBV5-4	TRBJ2-3	CASSLSRSSTDTQYF	TGTGCCAGCAGTCTCTCGCGGAGCAGCACAGATACGCAGTATTTT
-	-	TRBV6-1	TRBJ2-7	CASSWLAEQYF	TGTGCCAGCAGTTGGCTTGCCGAGCAGTACTTC
TRBD2	-	TRBV6-1	TRBJ2-1	CASSEDHSGGETFF	TGTGCCAGCAGCGAAGACCATAGCGGGGGAGAGACGTTCTTC
-	-	TRBV28	TRBJ2-5	CASSTQETQYF	TGTGCCAGCAGTACCCAAGAGACCCAGTACTTC
-	once	TRBV19	TRBJ1-1	CASSIAENTEAFF	TGTGCCAGTAGTATAGCGGAGAACACTGAAGCTTTCTTT
-	-	TRBV9	TRBJ1-1	CASSVSNWEDTEAFF	TGTGCCAGCAGCGTGTCGAATTGGGAGGACACTGAAGCTTTCTTT
-	-	TRBV4-1	TRBJ2-2	CASSHVGRGPTGELFF	TGCGCCAGCAGCCATGTTGGGCGGGGGCCCACCGGGGAGCTGTTTTTT
TRBD1	-	TRBV4-3	TRBJ1-2	CASSQDSGQGIYGYTF	TGCGCCAGCAGCCAAGATTCGGGACAGGGTATTTATGGCTACACCTTC
TRBD1	-	TRBV7-6	TRBJ2-7	CASSSGVGDRVYEQYF	TGTGCCAGCAGTTCCGGCGTAGGGGACAGGGTCTACGAGCAGTACTTC
-	medium-sized	TRBV10-3	TRBJ2-1	CAISEKPASLTYNEQFF	TGTGCCATCAGTGAAAAGCCGGCTAGCTTGACCTACAATGAGCAGTTCTTC
TRBD2	-	TRBV5-1	TRBJ2-7	CASSLEGTSGDYEQYF	TGCGCCAGCAGCTTGGAGGGGACTAGCGGGGACTACGAGCAGTACTTC
-	once	TRBV13	TRBJ2-2	CASSLGDNTGELFF	TGTGCCAGCAGCTTAGGGGATAACACCGGGGAGCTGTTTTTT
-	few	TRBV6-5	TRBJ2-3	CASSYVGSTDTQYF	TGTGCCAGCAGTTATGTCGGGAGCACAGATACGCAGTATTTT
-	-	TRBV7-3	TRBJ2-2	CASSFTRRGTGELFF	TGTGCCAGCAGCTTTACCAGGAGGGGCACCGGGGAGCTGTTTTTT
-	-	TRBV19	TRBJ2-1	CASSIGALGNEQFF	TGTGCCAGTAGTATAGGTGCCCTAGGGAATGAACAGTTCTTC
-	-	TRBV18	TRBJ2-4	CASSPSADQNIQYF	TGTGCCAGCTCACCAAGTGCAGATCAAAACATTCAGTACTTC
-	-	TRBV18	TRBJ1-1	CASSPTVGGNTEAFF	TGTGCCAGCTCACCAACGGTCGGCGGGAACACTGAAGCTTTCTTT
-	-	TRBV12-2	TRBJ2-7	CASPPTSGGSEQYF	TGTGCAAGTCCCCCGACTAGCGGGGGGTCCGAGCAGTACTTC